This T cell receptor beta chain came from a study of graft-versus-host responses after intestinal transplantation. Libraries were prepared by immunoSEQ multiplex PCR; TCRdb keeps only in-frame clonotypes and omits some of them. The sample holds about 21,000 clones, around three fifths seen once. Germline loops: CDR1 SNHLY, CDR2 FYNNEI. The CDR3 extends over 14 amino acids. The V end lost 7 bases, the J end lost 0 bases, and 13 bases lay between the germline ends. By proportion, this clone is medium-sized (0.01 to 0.1%). Sequencing was performed on alloreactive CD4+ T cells from a mixed lymphocyte reaction culture, taken before intestinal transplant. Sample subset: CFSE-low proliferating T cells sorted from roughly six-day pre-transplant mixed lymphocyte reaction (GvH or HvG direction). The V gene is TRBV2, the J gene TRBJ2-7, with a tentative D call TRBD2 (5 bases). The receptor was isolated from a human patient who received an intestinal transplant. CDR3 sequence reads: CASKSGLSSYEQYF. DNA of the CDR3: TGTGCCAGCAAATCCGGACTTAGCTCCTACGAGCAGTACTTC.